These T cell receptor beta chains were read from a single sample in a study of shared clonotypes between healthy human individuals. Clones were read by immunoSEQ multiplex PCR, and TCRdb kept only the in-frame ones, dropping some. The sample lists about 1.5 million clones; around 98% were seen once. Sequenced: naive CD4+ T cells sorted from blood. All receptors come from a man aged 25-45 years in good health. Each CDR3 is given with its conserved first and last residue. Fields, in order: J gene, V gene, D gene, CDR3 protein, CDR3 DNA. D genes are given only for firm matches.

j_call: TRBJ1-1
v_call: TRBV7-9
d_call: NA
cdr3_aa: CASSRSLSGKQNTEAFF
cdr3_nt: TGTGCCAGCAGCCGTAGTCTGAGCGGAAAACAGAACACTGAAGCTTTCTTT

j_call: TRBJ2-7
v_call: TRBV5-1
d_call: TRBD2
cdr3_aa: CASSLGLGSGRVFEQYF
cdr3_nt: TGCGCCAGCAGCTTGGGGCTAGGTAGCGGGAGAGTTTTCGAGCAGTACTTC

j_call: TRBJ1-2
v_call: TRBV13
d_call: NA
cdr3_aa: CASSLFAGNTGGYTF
cdr3_nt: TGTGCCAGCAGCTTATTTGCAGGAAATACTGGTGGCTACACCTTC

j_call: TRBJ1-1
v_call: TRBV25-1
d_call: NA
cdr3_aa: CASSEPASRDQAFF
cdr3_nt: TGTGCCAGCAGTGAACCCGCCTCTAGGGACCAGGCTTTCTTT

j_call: TRBJ1-2
v_call: TRBV7-9
d_call: NA
cdr3_aa: CASGHDLTMGGYTF
cdr3_nt: TGTGCCAGCGGCCACGACCTAACGATGGGTGGCTACACCTTC

j_call: TRBJ2-4
v_call: TRBV11-2
d_call: NA
cdr3_aa: CASSPGTAKNIQYF
cdr3_nt: TGTGCCAGCAGCCCCGGGACAGCCAAAAACATTCAGTACTTC

j_call: TRBJ1-1
v_call: TRBV10-3
d_call: TRBD1
cdr3_aa: CAISDRTGGLNTEAFF
cdr3_nt: TGTGCCATCAGTGACAGGACAGGGGGTCTGAACACTGAAGCTTTCTTT

j_call: TRBJ1-2
v_call: TRBV7-2
d_call: NA
cdr3_aa: CASSSPGYGYTF
cdr3_nt: TGTGCCAGCAGCTCGCCGGGCTATGGCTACACCTTC

j_call: TRBJ2-7
v_call: TRBV28
d_call: TRBD2
cdr3_aa: CASSSLGGSREQYF
cdr3_nt: TGTGCCAGCAGTTCCTTGGGGGGGTCGAGGGAGCAGTACTTC

j_call: TRBJ2-3
v_call: TRBV28
d_call: NA
cdr3_aa: CASRSGVSSTDTQYF
cdr3_nt: TGTGCCAGCAGGTCAGGGGTTTCGTCCACAGATACGCAGTATTTT

j_call: TRBJ1-5
v_call: TRBV6-1
d_call: NA
cdr3_aa: CASRGSLNQPQHF
cdr3_nt: TGTGCCAGCAGGGGGTCACTGAATCAGCCCCAGCATTTT

j_call: TRBJ2-3
v_call: TRBV9
d_call: TRBD2
cdr3_aa: CASSARTSGIDTQYF
cdr3_nt: TGTGCCAGCAGCGCCCGGACTAGCGGGATTGATACGCAGTATTTT

j_call: TRBJ2-3
v_call: TRBV11-3
d_call: TRBD2
cdr3_aa: CASSPNGLAGGRDTQYF
cdr3_nt: TGTGCCAGCAGCCCGAATGGACTAGCGGGAGGCAGAGATACGCAGTATTTT

j_call: TRBJ1-4
v_call: TRBV5-4
d_call: NA
cdr3_aa: CASSSTRSEKLFF
cdr3_nt: TGTGCCAGCAGCTCCACGAGGAGTGAAAAACTGTTTTTT

j_call: TRBJ1-3
v_call: TRBV7-8
d_call: NA
cdr3_aa: CASSLRGSGNTIYF
cdr3_nt: TGTGCCAGCAGCTTAAGGGGGAGTGGAAACACCATATATTTT

j_call: TRBJ2-2
v_call: TRBV9
d_call: NA
cdr3_aa: CASSRAGANTGELFF
cdr3_nt: TGTGCCAGCAGCCGAGCGGGCGCGAACACCGGGGAGCTGTTTTTT

j_call: TRBJ2-3
v_call: TRBV12-5
d_call: TRBD2
cdr3_aa: CASGSPSGTSGRSDTQYF
cdr3_nt: TGTGCTAGTGGTTCCCCGTCCGGGACTAGCGGGAGATCAGATACGCAGTATTTT

j_call: TRBJ2-2
v_call: TRBV7-9
d_call: NA
cdr3_aa: CASSPHVNTGELFF
cdr3_nt: TGTGCCAGCAGCCCACATGTGAACACCGGGGAGCTGTTTTTT

j_call: TRBJ2-1
v_call: TRBV11-2
d_call: NA
cdr3_aa: CASSLDPHSSNEQFF
cdr3_nt: TGTGCCAGCAGCTTAGATCCCCACAGCAGCAATGAGCAGTTCTTC

j_call: TRBJ2-7
v_call: TRBV29-1
d_call: NA
cdr3_aa: CSVVFFQYGGLYEQYF
cdr3_nt: TGCAGCGTTGTATTTTTCCAGTACGGAGGTCTTTACGAGCAGTACTTC

j_call: TRBJ2-6
v_call: TRBV4-2
d_call: TRBD1
cdr3_aa: CASSLSRTGVISGANVLTF
cdr3_nt: TGTGCCAGCAGCCTCTCAAGGACAGGGGTCATCTCTGGGGCCAACGTCCTGACTTTC

j_call: TRBJ2-7
v_call: TRBV6-1
d_call: TRBD2
cdr3_aa: CATNSNSGRAYEQYF
cdr3_nt: TGTGCCACCAACTCGAATAGCGGGAGGGCCTACGAGCAGTACTTC

j_call: TRBJ1-2
v_call: TRBV11-1
d_call: NA
cdr3_aa: CASSLDREAYGYTF
cdr3_nt: TGTGCCAGCAGCTTAGATCGGGAAGCCTATGGCTACACCTTC

j_call: TRBJ2-7
v_call: TRBV6-5
d_call: NA
cdr3_aa: CASSSSTSEQYF
cdr3_nt: TGTGCCAGCAGTTCCTCAACCAGCGAGCAGTACTTC

j_call: TRBJ2-5
v_call: TRBV5-4
d_call: NA
cdr3_aa: CASSPIRGPQETQYF
cdr3_nt: TGTGCCAGCAGCCCTATTCGGGGGCCGCAAGAGACCCAGTACTTC

j_call: TRBJ1-5
v_call: TRBV6-5
d_call: NA
cdr3_aa: CASSTGFNNQPQHF
cdr3_nt: TGTGCCAGCTCCACAGGGTTCAACAATCAGCCCCAGCATTTT

j_call: TRBJ2-3
v_call: TRBV18
d_call: NA
cdr3_aa: CASSPPGLATDTQYF
cdr3_nt: TGTGCCAGCTCACCACCAGGGCTAGCGACAGATACGCAGTATTTT

j_call: TRBJ2-7
v_call: TRBV19
d_call: NA
cdr3_aa: CASKGAHEQYF
cdr3_nt: TGTGCCAGTAAGGGAGCCCACGAGCAGTACTTC

j_call: TRBJ2-1
v_call: TRBV5-1
d_call: TRBD2
cdr3_aa: CASTFLAGVDNEQFF
cdr3_nt: TGCGCCAGCACCTTCCTCGCGGGAGTAGACAATGAGCAGTTCTTC

j_call: TRBJ2-7
v_call: TRBV7-2
d_call: NA
cdr3_aa: CASSFTGFYEQYF
cdr3_nt: TGTGCCAGCAGCTTCACAGGGTTCTACGAGCAGTACTTC

j_call: TRBJ2-7
v_call: TRBV10-3
d_call: NA
cdr3_aa: CAAQGSSRDEQYF
cdr3_nt: TGTGCCGCCCAAGGGTCCAGCAGGGACGAGCAGTACTTC

j_call: TRBJ1-5
v_call: TRBV4-1
d_call: NA
cdr3_aa: CASSQGAQAFNQPQHF
cdr3_nt: TGCGCCAGCAGCCAGGGGGCCCAAGCCTTCAATCAGCCCCAGCATTTT

j_call: TRBJ2-7
v_call: TRBV9
d_call: NA
cdr3_aa: CASSATGTRNYEQYF
cdr3_nt: TGTGCCAGCAGCGCGACCGGGACTCGTAACTACGAGCAGTACTTC

j_call: TRBJ1-4
v_call: TRBV6-5
d_call: NA
cdr3_aa: CASSYRASPNEKLFF
cdr3_nt: TGTGCCAGCAGTTACAGGGCGTCGCCTAATGAAAAACTGTTTTTT

j_call: TRBJ1-2
v_call: TRBV6-6
d_call: NA
cdr3_aa: CASRNVGGYTF
cdr3_nt: TGTGCCAGCAGGAACGTAGGCGGCTACACCTTC

j_call: TRBJ2-5
v_call: TRBV19
d_call: TRBD2
cdr3_aa: CASSYIAGGETQYF
cdr3_nt: TGTGCCAGTAGTTATATTGCGGGAGGAGAAACCCAGTACTTC

j_call: TRBJ2-3
v_call: TRBV5-4
d_call: NA
cdr3_aa: CASSKGGFRETDTQYF
cdr3_nt: TGTGCCAGCAGCAAGGGGGGCTTCCGGGAGACAGATACGCAGTATTTT

j_call: TRBJ2-3
v_call: TRBV28
d_call: NA
cdr3_aa: CASSFLETESTDTQYF
cdr3_nt: TGTGCCAGCAGTTTTCTAGAGACAGAAAGCACAGATACGCAGTATTTT

j_call: TRBJ2-7
v_call: TRBV18
d_call: NA
cdr3_aa: CASSPPQNSYEQYF
cdr3_nt: TGTGCCAGCTCACCTCCACAGAACTCCTACGAGCAGTACTTC

j_call: TRBJ1-5
v_call: TRBV10-3
d_call: NA
cdr3_aa: CAISPGPEEPQHF
cdr3_nt: TGTGCCATCAGTCCCGGACCTGAGGAGCCCCAGCATTTT

j_call: TRBJ1-1
v_call: TRBV7-9
d_call: TRBD1
cdr3_aa: CASSPRTGRDTEAFF
cdr3_nt: TGTGCCAGCAGCCCCCGGACAGGGCGCGACACTGAAGCTTTCTTT